Given below is one TCR beta chain in context. This clonotype was picked up a small number of times. This receptor's antigen is unknown. No much larger clone is present one base from it, and per-base qualities are unavailable. The sequencer was an Illumina HiSeq 1500. TCRdb took the public reads, trimmed them with fastp at Q25, ran MiXCR for clone calling and kept in-frame beta chains. Rows matching on CDR3 protein sequence are summarized as one entry with the most common DNA and genes. The sample table lists about 700,000 distinct CDR3 sequences, around a third of them with a count of one. 15% to 20% of the sample comes from the top ten. The data originate from a study of T cell repertoires in cytomegalovirus infection (dated by TCRdb to between 2018 and 2021). Study-wide context: Recently identified HLA-C-restricted CMV epitopes, whose presentation resists viral immunomodulation, were targeted by peptide stimulations together with well-studied HLA-B-restricted epitopes. Because public TCR beta signatures pointed to carriage of CMV infection together with the matching HLA type, the HLA type of each donor mattered for the analysis. Beyond this particular receptor, the publication reports: Cumulative frequency of public TCR beta family members discriminated carriers of CMV infection plus the relevant HLA type in this cohort and an independent roughly 330-donor cohort. In the ex vivo response, HLA-C-restricted CMV-specific TCR beta clonotypes were dominant, and in two of eight donors the single most frequent clonotype came from this HLA-C-restricted group.

The treatment or condition label corresponds to: in vitro stimulation with specific CMV peptide epitopes to enrich CMV-specific T cells. This receptor was identified in a human donor in good health (CMV status not recorded). Some clones in this sample may be carry-over from other donors' samples. Here the sequenced sample was cultured PBMCs, taken from culture after CMV antigen stimulation.

The sequence in DNA is TGTGCCAGCACCCGGTGGGGTTCTGGAGACAATCAGCCCCAGCATTTT. Its protein reads: CASTRWGSGDNQPQHF. The chain is encoded by TRBV12-3 or TRBV12-4 joined to TRBJ1-5; too little of a D gene remains to name it. Cut back by 7 bases and 3 bases, the V and J ends lie 19 bases apart. Inclusive of the bounding cysteine and phenylalanine, the CDR3 is 16 residues long. The DNA shown is the 48-base CDR3, in frame from base 1.